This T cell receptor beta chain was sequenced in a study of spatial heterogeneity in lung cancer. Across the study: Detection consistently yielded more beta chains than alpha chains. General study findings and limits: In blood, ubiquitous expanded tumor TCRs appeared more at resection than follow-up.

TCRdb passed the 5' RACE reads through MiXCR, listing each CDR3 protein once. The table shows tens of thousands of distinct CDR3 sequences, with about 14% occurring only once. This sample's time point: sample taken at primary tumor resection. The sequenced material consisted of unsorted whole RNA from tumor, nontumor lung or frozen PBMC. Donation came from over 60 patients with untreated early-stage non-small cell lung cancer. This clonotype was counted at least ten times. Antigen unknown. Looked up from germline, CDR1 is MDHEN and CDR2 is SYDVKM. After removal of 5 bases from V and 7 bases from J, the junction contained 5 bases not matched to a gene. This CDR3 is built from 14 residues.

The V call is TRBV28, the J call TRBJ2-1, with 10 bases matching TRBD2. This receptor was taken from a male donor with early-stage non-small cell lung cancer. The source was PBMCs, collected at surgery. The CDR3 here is CASSIAGGRNEQFF. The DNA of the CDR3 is TGTGCCAGCAGTATAGCGGGAGGTAGGAATGAGCAGTTCTTC.